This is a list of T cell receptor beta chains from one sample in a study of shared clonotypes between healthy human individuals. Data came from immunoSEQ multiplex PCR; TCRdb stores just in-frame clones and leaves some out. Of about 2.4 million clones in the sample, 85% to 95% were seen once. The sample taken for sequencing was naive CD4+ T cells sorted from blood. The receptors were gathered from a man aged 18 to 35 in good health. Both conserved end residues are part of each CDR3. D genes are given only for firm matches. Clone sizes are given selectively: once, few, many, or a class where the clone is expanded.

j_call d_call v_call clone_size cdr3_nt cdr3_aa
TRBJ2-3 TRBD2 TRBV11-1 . TGTGCCAGCAGCCAAAGTCTAGCGGGGGGGCCTCAAGATACGCAGTATTTT CASSQSLAGGPQDTQYF
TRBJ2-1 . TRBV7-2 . TGTGCCAGCAGCTTCCTGAGGGGTTACCGCAATGAGCAGTTCTTC CASSFLRGYRNEQFF
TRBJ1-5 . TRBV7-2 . TGTGCCAGCAGCTTTGTAGGGGGCAATCAGCCCCAGCATTTT CASSFVGGNQPQHF
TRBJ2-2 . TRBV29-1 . TGCAGCAACCGGTTGATTATGAGCGGGGAGCTGTTTTTT CSNRLIMSGELFF
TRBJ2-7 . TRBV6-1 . TGTGCCAGCAGCAGGGCAGACCTAGGATACGAGCAGTACTTC CASSRADLGYEQYF
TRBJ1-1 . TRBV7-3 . TGTGCCAGCAGCTTAACAATGAACACTGAAGCTTTCTTT CASSLTMNTEAFF
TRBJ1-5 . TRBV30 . TGTGCCTGGAGTGTGGGAATTAATAGCAATCAGCCCCAGCATTTT CAWSVGINSNQPQHF
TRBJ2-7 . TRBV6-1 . TGTGCCAGCGACACGAGGGTACCCAACTACGAGCAGTACTTC CASDTRVPNYEQYF
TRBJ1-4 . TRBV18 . TGTGCCAGCTCACCAGGGAAGGGGCCGGGAAAACTGTTTTTT CASSPGKGPGKLFF
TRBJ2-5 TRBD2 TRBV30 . TGTGCCTGGAGTTTCCCAAGACTAGCGGGAGTGGGAGAGACCCAGTACTTC CAWSFPRLAGVGETQYF
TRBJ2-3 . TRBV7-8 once TGTGCCAGCAGCTTAATGAGCCGGGCCTCAGATACGCAGTATTTT CASSLMSRASDTQYF
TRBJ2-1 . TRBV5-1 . TGCGCCAGCAGCGGCTCGGACGGAACCTACAATGAGCAGTTCTTC CASSGSDGTYNEQFF
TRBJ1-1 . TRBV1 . TGCACCAGCAGCCAATCGATTGAAGCTTTCTTT CTSSQSIEAFF
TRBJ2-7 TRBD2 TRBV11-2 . TGTGCCAGCAGCCGTCTAGCGGGGGGACTCTACGAGCAGTACTTC CASSRLAGGLYEQYF
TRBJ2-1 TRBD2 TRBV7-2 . TGTGCCAGCAGCTTAGGTTACGCTAGCGGGATCCTCAATGAGCAGTTCTTC CASSLGYASGILNEQFF
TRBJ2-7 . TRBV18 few TGTGCCAGCTCACCACCCTTATACGTCTACGAGCAGTACTTC CASSPPLYVYEQYF